This T cell receptor beta chain was profiled in a study of long-term antiretroviral therapy in people with HIV (dated by TCRdb to the early 2020s). Broadly, across the study: Collection of the earliest samples took place about a decade ahead of the 2015 WHO recommendation for immediate ART, at a time when ART was typically delayed until CD4 counts fell. Whether ART initiation and durable HIV suppression were associated with changes in peripheral blood TRB repertoire composition and diversity was tested in a retrospective serial study. A total of around 200 cryopreserved PBMC samples were contributed to the cohort by 30 adults with confirmed HIV infection, with samples collected serially over a mean of approximately 6 years (range 1-12). Of the 25 to 30 participants with HIV, approximately 11 were female. Test extractions of a monoclonal T-cell line alongside approximately 34 polyclonal samples showed no cross-contamination during QIAcube processing. On the study overall, not on this receptor specifically: Starting ART was linked to a significant rise in TRB diversity, yet even after long-term ART the diversity remained significantly lower than in transplant donor controls. Because pre-ART samples had limited cell numbers, unsorted PBMC were profiled rather than sorted CD4+ and CD8+ T cells. Because PBMC availability was limited, only the TCR beta chain was sequenced, with no alpha chain pairing. Compared with controls, HIV repertoires had narrower CDR3 length ranges, and the network structure pointed to an antigen-experienced repertoire that shifted only slightly toward naive after ART. No data were available on ART adherence, viral resistance or therapy changes, limiting inferences about post-ART repertoire changes. The repertoire was dominated across all time points by expanded TRB clones identified before ART initiation, although this dominance was seen to fluctuate and to decrease in many PLHIV after ART. The samples were dated from the mid-2000s to the late 2010s, and the ART regimens that were used may be less effective than current ART regimens.

To be included, a participant needed at least one PBMC sample from before ART initiation plus at least two post-ART samples. All participants with HIV were treated in the United States of America. Before DNA extraction, cryopreserved samples containing about 1-10 million PBMC were thawed and washed. At the time of the earliest PBMC sample for each participant with HIV, ages ranged from about 23 to 60 years. Per participant, PBMC samples came from 1-4 timepoints prior to ART initiation and 2-8 timepoints following ART initiation, for a median of 7 samples. Serial HIV viral load, CD4+ T-cell count, ART history and demographic data were obtained for every participant. Using a Qiagen kit on a QIAcube, genomic DNA was extracted from unsorted PBMC, with samples processed in batches of 12. Germline trimming: 4 bases from V, 0 bases from J; junction bases outside gene matches: 3. The germline V gene (reference sequence) specifies SEHNR as CDR1 and FQNEAQ as CDR2. Reading from cysteine to phenylalanine, the CDR3 counts 14 amino acids. The entry retains the CDR3 DNA only, 42 bases that are in frame from base 1.

As regards this clone: No antigen is known for it. No clone much larger than this one lies a single base away; base qualities are absent.

The immunoSEQ hsTCRB v3.0 assay was used at survey level resolution for TRB variable region sequencing. TRB sequencing targeted a depth of roughly 35,000-55,000 T-cell genomes per sample. An Illumina MiSeq with a v3 150-cycle kit was used to sequence the pooled TRB libraries. In the authors' own workflow: Analysis of repertoires was carried out in R inside a reproducible Nextflow workflow spanning QC, data transformation and analysis. LymphoSeq2, an R package for exploring AIRR-Seq data, was used to implement custom analyses. A few samples yielding fewer than 5000 total TRB sequences were excluded, leaving 150 to 200 analyzed HIV repertoires. Among the 180 to 200 retained HIV repertoires, 55 to 65 were collected before ART initiation and 120 to 140 were collected after ART initiation. Each repertoire was downsampled to 5000 TRB nucleotide sequences, and summary statistics were averaged across 100 downsampling iterations. TRB sequences were retained for analysis only if CDR3 regions of at least seven amino acids were present. Diversity was measured with a Shannon entropy-derived clonality score and the Gini coefficient. In the repertoire networks, any two of the top 5000 CDR3 amino acid sequences were connected whenever the two sequences differed by an edit distance of one. For TRB CDR3 amino acid sequences, GLIPH2 was used to predict antigen specificity groups and MHC restriction. Known CMV, EBV, HIV or tissue antigen associations were flagged by matching CDR3 amino acid sequences against VDJdb and McPAS-TCR. Pre-ART, post-ART and control groups were compared with Wilcoxon signed-rank tests and Holm-Bonferroni correction. The clones in this table, taken by TCRdb from immuneACCESS, are in-frame only. Not every clone is retained; where verified, under half of the shortfall comes from an unresolved V gene, and the cause of the rest is unknown. Clone size and V and J calls were adopted from that table, with D and trimming inferred from the DNA. The sample records about 21,000 clones, 65% to 90% of which are singletons. The top ten clonotypes cover around 10% of the sample.

The V and J genes are TRBV7-9 and TRBJ2-7, and 7 junction bases match TRBD1. The source was unsorted PBMCs, collected 0.1 years before starting antiretroviral therapy. This clonotype was obtained from a man aged 40-49 years with HIV. Here is the DNA: TGTGCCAGCAGCTCGACAGGGAACTCCTACGAGCAGTACTTC. This sequence encodes CASSSTGNSYEQYF.